These 29 T cell receptor beta chains were all obtained from the same sample, sequenced in a study of blood T cell repertoires in COVID-19. Libraries were prepared by immunoSEQ multiplex PCR; TCRdb keeps only in-frame clonotypes and omits some of them. The table shows approximately 350,000 clones, with approximately 89% occurring only once. Sequencing input: peripheral blood. Receptors originate from a woman under 30 who had recovered from COVID-19.

The V gene is TRBV19, the J gene TRBJ2-3, with a weak D call TRBD1 (5 bases). With 5 bases removed from V and 5 bases from J, the gap between germline ends came to 11 bases. The CDR3 has 13 residues. The germline CDR1 and CDR2 sequences are LNHDA and SQIVND (reference sequence). CDR3: CASSGAKLDTQYF. In DNA form, the CDR3 reads TGTGCCAGTAGTGGGGCGAAGTTAGATACGCAGTATTTT.

The chain links TRBV3-1 (or the pseudogene TRBV3-2) to TRBJ1-1, with 7 nucleotides matching TRBD1. V dropped 2 bases and J dropped 7; count of bases not matched to a gene: 7. The CDR3 extends over 14 amino acids. CDR1 and CDR2 from the germline V gene are LGHDT and YNNKEL (reference sequence). CDR3 bases: TGTGCCAGCAGCCAACCCGACCGGGACAGTGAAGCTTTCTTT. This encodes CASSQPDRDSEAFF.

DNA for the CDR3: TGTGCCAGCAGTTCCCCGGGACTGACAGATACGCAGTATTTT. Its protein product is CASSSPGLTDTQYF. The genes are TRBV6-2 or TRBV6-3 and TRBJ2-3, with D possibly matching TRBD2 (6 bases). CDR3 length: 14 amino acids. With 4 bases removed from V and 3 bases from J, the gap between germline ends came to 11 bases. Germline lookup yields CDR1 MNHEY and CDR2 SVGEGT.

The chain recombines TRBV20-1 with TRBJ2-7; D may be TRBD1 (5 bases). CDR3 length: 11 amino acids. The germline CDR1 and CDR2 sequences are DFQATT and SNEGSKA (reference sequence). V lost 3 bases and J lost 4, with 7 bases in between. The CDR3 bases are TGCAGTGCTAGCCCAGGGTACGAGCAGTACGTC. It translates to CSASPGYEQYV.

The chain couples TRBV11-3 to TRBJ2-3; possibly TRBD1 for D (6 bases). The germline CDR1 and CDR2 sequences are SGHNT and YENEEA. The V and J ends lost 5 bases and 4 bases respectively, with 13 bases between them. This CDR3 is 14 amino acids long. CDR3 sequence: CASSPRQEADTQYF. The CDR3 DNA is TGTGCCAGCAGCCCACGACAGGAGGCAGATACGCAGTATTTT.

The chain uses TRBV11-2 and TRBJ2-2, with TRBD2 matching 8 bases. The CDR3 sequence is 16 residues long. The J segment lost 0 bases and the V segment lost 5 bases, leaving 5 bases of the junction unmatched. CDR1 and CDR2 (germline): SGHAT, FQNNGV. In DNA, the CDR3 is TGTGCCAGCAGCCCCTTAGCGGGAACGAACACCGGGGAGCTGTTTTTT. It codes for CASSPLAGTNTGELFF. The full variable domain, in which reference TRBV11-2 and TRBJ2-2 provide the parts outside the CDR3, is EAGVAQSPRYKIIEKRQSVAFWCNPISGHATLYWYQQILGQGPKLLIQFQNNGVVDDSQLPKDRFSAERLKGVDSTLKIQPAKLEDSAVYLCASSPLAGTNTGELFFGEGSRLTVL.

The chain has TRBV10-3 and TRBJ2-3; D perhaps matches TRBD1 (5 bases). The CDR3 is 17 residues long. Trimming stripped 4 bases from V and 3 bases from J, with 20 bases between. Germline values: CDR1 ENHRY, CDR2 SYGVKD. The CDR3 sequence: CAISGSDRDRLTDTQYF. In DNA form, the CDR3 reads TGTGCCATCAGTGGGAGTGACAGAGACAGACTGACAGATACGCAGTATTTT.

This chain uses TRBV5-1 with TRBJ2-5; D gene unclear. This CDR3 comprises 14 residues. Germline loops: CDR1 SGHRS, CDR2 YFSETQ. The V end was cut by 2 bases, the J end by 4 bases, with 12 bases between. This CDR3 reads CASSFSASRETQYF. The CDR3 DNA reads as TGCGCCAGCAGCTTCTCAGCGTCGAGAGAGACCCAGTACTTC.

The V call is TRBV7-9, the J call TRBJ1-1, with unresolved D. Germline V gene sequence: CDR1 SEHNR, CDR2 FQNEAQ (reference sequence). CDR3 size: 13 residues. Between the trimmed V and J ends, which lost 3 bases and 7 bases, there was a span of 12 bases. The CDR3 region is CASSLDEEDEAFF. The CDR3 coding sequence is TGTGCCAGCAGCTTGGACGAGGAGGATGAAGCTTTCTTT.

The V and J genes are TRBV10-1 and TRBJ2-7, with TRBD2 matching over 9 bases. Germline lookup yields CDR1 WNHNN and CDR2 SYGVQD (reference sequence). Unmatched junction bases numbered 8, after V lost 5 bases and J lost 0 bases. This CDR3 comprises 16 residues. CDR3 in amino acids: CASSLAGGRSSYEQYV. For the CDR3, the DNA is TGCGCCAGCAGTTTGGCGGGAGGGCGAAGCTCCTACGAGCAGTACGTC.

The chain uses TRBV7-2 and TRBJ2-1, with D maybe TRBD2 (5 bases). Trimming pared 2 bases from V and 0 bases from J, leaving 11 bases between. Germline V gene sequence: CDR1 SGHTA, CDR2 FQGNSA. The CDR3 totals 16 residues. As DNA, the CDR3 is TGTGCCAGCAGCTTATCCCCGGGGAGCTCCTACAATGAGCAGTTCTTC. Translated, it gives CASSLSPGSSYNEQFF. The entire variable domain, with the rest obtained from reference TRBV7-2 and TRBJ2-1, is as follows: GAGVSQSPSNKVTEKGKDVELRCDPISGHTALYWYRQSLGQGLEFLIYFQGNSAPDKSGLPSDRFSAERTGGSVSTLTIQRTQQEDSAVYLCASSLSPGSSYNEQFFGPGTRLTVL.

V is TRBV7-2 and J is TRBJ2-4; 12 bases align to TRBD2. The J segment lost 6 bases and the V segment lost 5 bases, leaving 8 bases of the junction unmatched. The CDR3 contains 16 residues. Germline-derived CDR1 and CDR2 are SGHTA and FQGNSA. As DNA, the CDR3 is TGTGCCAGCAGCATGTGGACTAGCGGGACGGGAAACATTCAGTACTTC. Its protein product is CASSMWTSGTGNIQYF.

CDR3 sequence (DNA): TGTGCCAGCAGCCAGGGGTCCAGGGCGGCTGAAGCTTTCTTT. Protein product: CASSQGSRAAEAFF. This chain uses TRBV4-2 with TRBJ1-1, with a tentative D call TRBD1 (5 bases). Trimming stripped 3 bases from V and 6 bases from J, with 14 bases between. The CDR3 is 14 amino acids. Germline V gene lookup returns CDR1 LGHNA and CDR2 YNFKEQ.

The V call is TRBV7-9, the J call TRBJ2-1; 14 nucleotides line up with TRBD2. The V gene's germline CDR1 is SEHNR and CDR2 FQNEAQ (reference sequence). The V segment lost 5 bases and the J segment 8 bases; nucleotides outside the gene matches: 2. CDR3 length: 14 amino acids. Written as DNA, the CDR3 is TGTGCCAGCAGCGGACTAGCGGGAGGCCATGAGCAGTTCTTC. Translating it yields CASSGLAGGHEQFF.

The genes are TRBV30 and TRBJ1-1; a weak D match, TRBD1 (5 bases). This CDR3 spans 16 amino acids. Germline CDR1 and CDR2: GTSNPN and SVGIG (reference sequence). V was cut by 5 bases and J by 0 bases, with 19 bases left in between. The CDR3 loop reads CAWWGGGDEMNTEAFF. The CDR3 bases are TGTGCCTGGTGGGGGGGAGGGGATGAAATGAACACTGAAGCTTTCTTT.

The chain carries TRBV5-8 and TRBJ2-3; 8 positions match TRBD2. Trimming removed 0 bases from V and 4 bases from J; junction bases left unmatched: 4. Germline loops: CDR1 SGHTS, CDR2 YDEGEE. This CDR3 is built from 15 residues. The CDR3 DNA reads as TGTGCCAGCAGCTTGGTCAGCGGGAGTTCAGATACGCAGTATTTT. This translates into CASSLVSGSSDTQYF.

The rearrangement joins TRBV5-6 to TRBJ1-5, with D tentatively TRBD1 (6 bases). Trimming shortened V by 3 bases and J by 0 bases, and 10 bases separated the two germline ends. The CDR3 contains 15 residues. The germline V gene has CDR1 SGHDT and CDR2 YYEEEE. The CDR3 DNA is TGTGCCAGCAGCTGGGGGGGCCATAGCAATCAGCCCCAGCATTTT. The encoded protein is CASSWGGHSNQPQHF.

The chain joins TRBV7-2 to TRBJ2-7, with 9 bases identical to TRBD2. The CDR3 has 13 amino acids. The trim removed 4 bases at V and 6 bases at J, leaving 4 bases unmatched. The germline CDR1 and CDR2 sequences are SGHTA and FQGNSA. The CDR3 DNA follows: TGTGCCAGCAGCTCCGAAGCGGGAGGCGAGCAGTACGTC. Encoded protein: CASSSEAGGEQYV.

Here the CDR3 reads CASGGGAEQYV. The CDR3, as DNA: TGTGCCAGCGGCGGGGGCGCCGAGCAGTACGTC. This chain joins TRBV6-6 and TRBJ2-7; tentative D call: TRBD2 (7 bases). Between the trimmed V and J ends, which lost 8 bases and 6 bases, there was a span of 11 bases. Germline V CDR1 and CDR2: MNHNY, SVGAGI (reference sequence). The CDR3 runs to 11 residues.

This clone was detected a few times. The V and J genes are TRBV6-1 and TRBJ1-2; no reliable D call. V lost 0 bases and J lost 6, with 11 bases in between. The CDR3 consists of 14 residues. Per germline, CDR1 MNHNS and CDR2 SASEGT. The CDR3 here is CASSEAAPEDGYTF. CDR3 sequence (DNA): TGTGCCAGCAGTGAAGCGGCCCCAGAAGATGGCTACACCTTC.

This chain uses TRBV7-2 with TRBJ2-4, with 10 bases aligning to TRBD2. This CDR3 is 15 amino acids long. V dropped 5 bases and J dropped 5; count of bases not matched to a gene: 6. Germline CDR1 is SGHTA and CDR2 is FQGNSA. The CDR3 loop is CASSLLAGSENIQYF. CDR3 in DNA: TGTGCCAGCAGCCTACTAGCGGGAAGTGAAAACATTCAGTACTTC.

This clone was counted a single time. The rearrangement uses TRBV30 and TRBJ2-7, with a possible D match to TRBD1 (6 bases). Germline V lookup: CDR1 GTSNPN, CDR2 SVGIG (reference sequence). The V gene lost 2 bases and the J gene lost 5 bases, with 10 bases spanning the gap. The length of the CDR3 is 12 residues. The CDR3 nucleotides read TGTGCCTGGAGTTCCAGGGGCGACGAGCAGTACGTC. It is translated as CAWSSRGDEQYV.

V and J are TRBV6-5 and TRBJ2-7; possibly TRBD1 for D (6 bases). Trimming stripped 8 bases from V and 6 bases from J, with 17 bases between. The germline gives CDR1 MNHEY, CDR2 SVGAGI. This CDR3 has 13 residues. CDR3 DNA: TGTGCCAGCTTGTCGAGAGTGGGGGCCGAGCAGTACGTC. Amino acid sequence: CASLSRVGAEQYV.

This clone was picked up one time. The chain carries TRBV20-1 and TRBJ1-1, with D unresolved. The CDR3 contains 9 residues. V shed 3 bases and J shed 8 bases, with 4 bases lying between them. CDR1 and CDR2 (germline): DFQATT, SNEGSKA (reference sequence). This chain's CDR3 is CSARREAFF. The CDR3 DNA is TGCAGTGCTAGGAGGGAAGCTTTCTTT.

The chain links TRBV21-1 to TRBJ2-5; TRBD2 was called by the table and not checked on the DNA. TRBV21-1 has pseudogene status. CDR3 length: 14 amino acids. This CDR3 reads CASSNSSSLETQYF. CDR3 bases: TGTGCCAGCAGCAATTCTTCTAGTTTGGAGACCCAGTACTTC.

The rearrangement links TRBV21-1 to TRBJ2-7; the table's D call of TRBD2 was not tested on the DNA. TRBV21-1 counts as a pseudogene. CDR3 size: 12 residues. CDR3 DNA: TGTTACTCCAGCGGTTTCTCCTACGAGCAGTACGTC. Translation gives CYSSGFSYEQYV.

The J gene is TRBJ2-2, the V gene TRBV19; TRBD1 aligns across 9 bases. The CDR3 has 14 amino acids. The V segment lost 9 bases and the J segment 7 bases; nucleotides outside the gene matches: 9. Germline lookup yields CDR1 LNHDA and CDR2 SQIVND (reference sequence). The CDR3 DNA reads TGTGCCAGCGAGGGACAGGGCTATGACGGGGAGCTGTTTTTT. Its translation is CASEGQGYDGELFF.

The CDR3 spells CASSLTLTSGTYNEQFF. Written as DNA, the CDR3 is TGTGCCAGCAGCTTAACCCTGACTAGCGGGACCTACAATGAGCAGTTCTTC. This sequence joins TRBV7-2 and TRBJ2-1; 11 positions agree with TRBD2. V shed 2 bases, J shed 2 bases, and the junction held 5 bases outside the gene matches. In germline, CDR1 is SGHTA, CDR2 FQGNSA. The CDR3 extends over 17 amino acids.

This sequence joins TRBV4-3 and TRBJ1-5, with D unclear. The CDR3 length is 15 residues. V was pared by 0 bases and J by 4 bases, with 10 bases between. Germline values: CDR1 LGHNA, CDR2 YSLEER. This CDR3 reads CASSQEPGVNQPQHF. Written as DNA, the CDR3 is TGCGCCAGCAGCCAAGAACCCGGAGTGAATCAGCCCCAGCATTTT.